This T cell receptor (beta chain) appears in the sequencing data of a study of blood T cell repertoires in COVID-19. Those enrolled, adults aged 18 to 89 years, came from around 24 US areas. The data were produced by immunoSEQ multiplex PCR, yet TCRdb's version contains in-frame clones alone and is incomplete. The table lists some 500,000 clones, approximately 88% of them singletons. Losses at the gene ends were 6 bases for V and 5 bases for J; bases not matched to a gene: 5. CDR3 size: 13 residues. Germline CDR1 is LGHDT and CDR2 is YNNKEL (reference sequence). V gene TRBV3-1 (or the pseudogene TRBV3-2) combines with J gene TRBJ2-5, with 8 bases matching TRBD1. Input material: PBMCs or T cells enriched from blood (not recorded which). The receptor was isolated from a woman aged 40 to 50 who had recovered from COVID-19. The CDR3 nucleotides read TGTGCCAGCAGAGACAGGGGAGGCGAGACCCAGTACTTC. Translation: CASRDRGGETQYF.